The next 9 T cell receptor beta chains were all read from a single sample in a study of CD8 T cells in ankylosing spondylitis. TCRdb processed the 5' RACE reads anew with MiXCR; each CDR3 protein has one entry. The sample consists of about 140,000 distinct CDR3 sequences, 6% to 8% of them appearing once. Sequenced: blood, either unsorted or a sorted T cell fraction (not recorded which). The receptors were sampled from a female donor with ankylosing spondylitis or in good health (not recorded which).

The sample holds many counts of this clonotype. V gene TRBV7-2 combines with J gene TRBJ1-1; D gene unclear. V dropped 5 bases and J dropped 1 base, with 17 bases sitting between them. The CDR3 totals 16 residues. Per the germline V gene, CDR1 is SGHTA and CDR2 is FQGNSA. The CDR3 protein is CASSVGSGIENTEAFF. CDR3 in DNA: TGTGCCAGCAGCGTAGGATCAGGAATAGAGAACACTGAAGCTTTCTTT.

This clonotype was seen repeatedly, ten times or more. CDR3 in DNA: TGTGCCAGCAGGCGACAGGATTCGAACACCGGGGAGCTGTTTTTT. It translates to CASRRQDSNTGELFF. The V call is TRBV14, the J call TRBJ2-2; D might be TRBD1 (6 bases). CDR1 and CDR2 (germline): SGHDN, FVKESK. This CDR3 contains 15 residues. V was clipped by 6 bases and J by 0 bases, with 11 bases between them.

This clonotype showed up many times. The chain combines TRBV20-1 with TRBJ1-5; 10 bases match TRBD1. After removal of 2 bases from V and 6 bases from J, the junction contained 13 bases not matched to a gene. The CDR3 is made up of 17 amino acids. The V gene's germline CDR1 is DFQATT and CDR2 SNEGSKA (reference sequence). CDR3 bases: TGCAGTGCTAGACCCCATTACAGACAGGGGGCCGTTCAGCCCCAGCATTTT. It specifies CSARPHYRQGAVQPQHF.

This clonotype was picked up many times. V and J are TRBV20-1 and TRBJ1-6, with 7 bases that match TRBD1. The CDR3 covers 14 residues. V was pared by 1 base and J by 4 bases, with 1 base of the junction left unmatched. Germline V gene data show CDR1 as DFQATT and CDR2 as SNEGSKA (reference sequence). Here the CDR3 DNA reads TGCAGTGCTAGAGCAGGGGGTTATAATTCACCCCTCCACTTT. Translating gives CSARAGGYNSPLHF.

The table lists this clonotype with many counts. The genes are TRBV24-1 and TRBJ2-1; tentatively, D is TRBD1 or TRBD2 (5 bases each). Trimming took 5 bases from V and 1 from J, leaving 8 bases between them. The CDR3 has 14 amino acids. Per the germline V gene, CDR1 is KGHDR and CDR2 is SFDVKD. The CDR3 loop is CATSGDGSYNEQFF. The CDR3 region has the DNA TGTGCCACCAGTGGGGACGGGTCCTACAATGAGCAGTTCTTC.

The CDR3 sequence is CVPGAPGPDTQYF. DNA of the CDR3: TGTGTCCCCGGGGCTCCCGGTCCCGATACGCAGTATTTT. The chain is built from TRBV2 and TRBJ2-3; D may be TRBD1 or TRBD2 (5 bases each). The CDR3 runs 13 residues. Germline assignment: CDR1 SNHLY and CDR2 FYNNEI.

The chain carries TRBV12-3 or TRBV12-4 and TRBJ2-2, with TRBD1 matching 8 bases. V shed 2 bases and J 6 bases; nucleotides not matched to a gene: 11. The CDR3 extends over 17 amino acids. The CDR3 spells CASSLFGTGFKAGELFF. The DNA of the CDR3 is TGTGCCAGCAGTTTATTCGGGACAGGTTTTAAGGCCGGGGAGCTGTTTTTT.

At least ten counts were recorded for this clonotype. The J gene is TRBJ2-1, the V gene TRBV4-2; no clear D gene. CDR3 length equals 15 residues. Germline CDR1 is LGHNA and CDR2 is YNFKEQ. Trimming stripped 6 bases from V and 1 base from J, with 13 bases between. The CDR3 nucleotides are TGTGCCAGCAGTTCTGGGCGCATGTCCTACAATGAGCAGTTCTTC. Translating gives CASSSGRMSYNEQFF.

This clonotype has at least ten counts. The chain carries TRBV7-2 and TRBJ2-1, with TRBD1 matching over 11 bases. Germline CDR1 reads SGHTA; CDR2 reads FQGNSA. The CDR3 sequence is 15 residues long. The V gene end was trimmed by 7 bases and the J gene end by 6 bases; junction bases not matched to a gene: 8. The CDR3 nucleotides read TGTGCCAGCAACAATTTCGGGACAGGGGGCAATGAGCAGTTCTTC. This translates into CASNNFGTGGNEQFF. The variable domain in full, completed from reference TRBV7-2 and TRBJ2-1, reads GAGVSQSPSNKVTEKGKDVELRCDPISGHTALYWYRQSLGQGLEFLIYFQGNSAPDKSGLPSDRFSAERTGGSVSTLTIQRTQQEDSAVYLCASNNFGTGGNEQFFGPGTRLTVL.